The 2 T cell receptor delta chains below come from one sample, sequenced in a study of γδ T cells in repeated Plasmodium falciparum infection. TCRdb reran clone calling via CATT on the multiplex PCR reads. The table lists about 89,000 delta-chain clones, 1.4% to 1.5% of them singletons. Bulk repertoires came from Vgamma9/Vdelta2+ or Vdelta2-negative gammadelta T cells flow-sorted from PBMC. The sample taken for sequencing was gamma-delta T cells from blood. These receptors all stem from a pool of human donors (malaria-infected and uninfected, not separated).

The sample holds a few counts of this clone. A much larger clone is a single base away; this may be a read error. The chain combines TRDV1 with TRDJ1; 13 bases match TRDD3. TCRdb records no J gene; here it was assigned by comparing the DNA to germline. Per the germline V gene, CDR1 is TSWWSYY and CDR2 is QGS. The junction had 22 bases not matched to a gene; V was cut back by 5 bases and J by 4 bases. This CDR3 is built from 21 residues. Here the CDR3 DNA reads TGTGCTCTTGGGAAATCCCACCTGTACTGGGGGATACGCGGAATGTTCGATAAACTCATCTTT. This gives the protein CALGKSHLYWGIRGMFDKLIF.

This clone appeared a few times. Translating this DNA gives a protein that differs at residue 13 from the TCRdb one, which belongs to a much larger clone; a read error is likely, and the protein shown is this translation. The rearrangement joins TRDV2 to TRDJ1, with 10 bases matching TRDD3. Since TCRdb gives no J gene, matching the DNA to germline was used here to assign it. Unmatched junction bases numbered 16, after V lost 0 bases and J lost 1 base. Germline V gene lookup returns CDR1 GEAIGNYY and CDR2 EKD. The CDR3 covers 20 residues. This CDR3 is CACDTVPTTGGFTATDKLIF. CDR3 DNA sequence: TGTGCCTGTGACACCGTCCCCACGACTGGGGGATTTACGGCCACCGATAAACTCATCTTT.